The 20 T cell receptor beta chains below all came from one sample that was sequenced in a study of cytomegalovirus exposure and HLA in healthy donors. This PCR relied on a set of 60 Vbeta primers and 13 Jbeta primers. Libraries were prepared by immunoSEQ multiplex PCR; TCRdb keeps only in-frame clonotypes and omits some of them. The sample has approximately 110,000 clones; more than 75% are singletons. The sample comprised PBMCs. Receptors were obtained from an older woman in good health and CMV-seropositive.

The sample holds a few counts of this clone. V and J are TRBV11-2 and TRBJ2-5, with 7 bases fitting TRBD2. The J segment lost 4 bases and the V segment lost 1 base, leaving 18 bases of the junction unmatched. This CDR3 has 19 amino acids. Germline CDR1 SGHAT, CDR2 FQNNGV. The CDR3 spells CASSLVGSTAGRGRETQYF. The CDR3 DNA reads TGTGCCAGCAGCTTAGTCGGTTCGACAGCGGGGAGAGGCAGAGAGACCCAGTACTTC. The full variable domain, its missing parts supplied by reference TRBV11-2 and TRBJ2-5, is EAGVAQSPRYKIIEKRQSVAFWCNPISGHATLYWYQQILGQGPKLLIQFQNNGVVDDSQLPKDRFSAERLKGVDSTLKIQPAKLEDSAVYLCASSLVGSTAGRGRETQYFGPGTRLLVL.

This chain connects TRBV6-5 to TRBJ2-6; D not resolved. Germline V gene data show CDR1 as MNHEY and CDR2 as SVGAGI. The CDR3 totals 15 residues. Trimming took off 2 bases at V and 2 bases at J, with 7 bases between the two ends. CDR3 coding DNA: TGTGCCAGCAGTTACGGAGATCCTGGGGCCAACGTCCTGACTTTC. This encodes CASSYGDPGANVLTF.

The gene calls are TRBV5-1 and TRBJ2-1; TRBD1 aligns across 8 bases. CDR3 length equals 17 residues. J lost 7 bases, V lost 0 bases, and 12 bases had no gene match. Germline-derived CDR1 and CDR2 are SGHRS and YFSETQ. This chain's CDR3 is CASSLVTGTGLENEQFF. The DNA for the CDR3 is TGCGCCAGCAGCTTGGTCACCGGGACAGGACTTGAGAATGAGCAGTTCTTC.

The chain has TRBV6-5 and TRBJ1-1; D unclear. This CDR3 comprises 13 residues. Germline V gives CDR1 MNHEY, CDR2 SVGAGI. V was cut by 8 bases and J by 1 base, with 11 bases left in between. For the CDR3, the DNA is TGTGCCAGCCAGCTAACAGAGAACACTGAAGCTTTCTTT. As protein: CASQLTENTEAFF.

The V gene is TRBV4-1, the J gene TRBJ1-2; D is undetermined. CDR1 MGHRA and CDR2 YSYEKL come from the germline V gene. The CDR3 covers 11 residues. The germline V and J ends were trimmed by 5 bases and 5 bases, with 6 bases remaining between them. CDR3 amino acids: CASSSRYGYTF. CDR3 bases: TGCGCCAGCAGCTCCAGATATGGCTACACCTTC.

The chain uses TRBV6-5 and TRBJ1-2, with D possibly being TRBD1 (6 bases). Germline V gene sequence: CDR1 MNHEY, CDR2 SVGAGI. The CDR3 is 12 residues long. Deletions cut 4 bases from V and 12 bases from J, with 15 bases between. This chain's CDR3 is CASSSPGGTHTF. In DNA, the CDR3 is TGTGCCAGCAGTTCCCCGGGAGGGACACACACCTTC.

The chain links TRBV5-1 to TRBJ2-5, with TRBD2 identical over 15 bases. Unmatched junction bases numbered 12, after V lost 4 bases and J lost 5 bases. The CDR3 totals 18 residues. Germline CDR1 and CDR2: SGHRS and YFSETQ. The CDR3 sequence is CASSGGLAGGPQRETQYF. The CDR3 coding sequence is TGCGCCAGCAGCGGGGGACTAGCGGGAGGTCCCCAAAGGGAGACCCAGTACTTC.

J is TRBJ1-1 and V is TRBV11-2; D possibly corresponds to TRBD1 (6 bases). This CDR3 comprises 16 residues. Trimming left V 3 bases short and J 1 base short, with 15 bases between. Germline loops: CDR1 SGHAT, CDR2 FQNNGV. The CDR3 here is CASSLGAAARNTEAFF. Written as DNA, the CDR3 is TGTGCCAGCAGCTTGGGGGCGGCGGCGCGGAACACTGAAGCTTTCTTT.

This clone appeared a few times. The chain has TRBV11-2 and TRBJ2-7; D remains ambiguous. From germline, CDR1 is SGHAT and CDR2 FQNNGV. This CDR3 region has 12 residues. Trimming stripped 1 base from V and 6 bases from J, with 7 bases between. CDR3 sequence: CASSLVVSEQYF. CDR3 DNA: TGTGCCAGCAGCTTAGTAGTGAGCGAGCAGTACTTC.

V gene TRBV7-9 combines with J gene TRBJ2-2; 7 nucleotides match TRBD1. CDR1 and CDR2 (germline): SEHNR, FQNEAQ (reference sequence). J gave up 1 base and V 7 bases, and 3 bases lay outside the gene matches. The CDR3 has 14 residues. CDR3 coding DNA: TGTGCCAGCATCAGGACAGGGAACACCGGGGAGCTGTTTTTT. This translates into CASIRTGNTGELFF.

The genes are TRBV4-2 and TRBJ2-1; 7 positions match TRBD2. V lost 4 bases and J lost 6; bases outside the gene matches: 12. Germline lookup yields CDR1 LGHNA and CDR2 YNFKEQ. The CDR3 loop spans 16 amino acids. This CDR3 is CASSRVYNAGVNEQFF. The CDR3 DNA follows: TGTGCCAGCAGCCGGGTTTATAATGCGGGGGTCAATGAGCAGTTCTTC.

The chain carries TRBV7-2 and TRBJ2-3, with 11 bases fitting TRBD2. This CDR3 has 16 residues. Germline CDR1 reads SGHTA; CDR2 reads FQGNSA. The junction had 8 bases not matched to a gene; V was cut back by 5 bases and J by 4 bases. The CDR3 sequence is CASSLTSGGIADTQYF. CDR3 sequence (DNA): TGTGCCAGCAGCCTAACTAGCGGGGGTATCGCAGATACGCAGTATTTT.

In its sample, this clone was seen once. The chain is built from TRBV21-1 and TRBJ1-5; the table calls TRBD1, which could not be checked here. TRBV21-1 counts as a pseudogene. The CDR3 loop spans 18 amino acids. CDR3 region: CASSKGINRGRFSQPQHF. DNA for the CDR3: TGTGCCAGCAGCAAAGGAATTAACAGGGGGCGGTTTTCTCAGCCCCAGCATTTT.

V gene TRBV11-2 combines with J gene TRBJ1-3; the D gene is possibly TRBD1 (6 bases). The germline gives CDR1 SGHAT, CDR2 FQNNGV. V was cut by 4 bases and J by 2 bases, with 18 bases left in between. The CDR3 contains 17 residues. The CDR3 region has the DNA TGTGCCAGCAGCTCTCGGACTTCAGGGGAAGCTGGAAACACCATATATTTT. Translation: CASSSRTSGEAGNTIYF.

The CDR3, as DNA: TGTGCCAGCACCTGGCAGTCAGGGGACAGCTATGGCTACACCTTC. This codes for CASTWQSGDSYGYTF. The rearrangement uses TRBV11-2 and TRBJ1-2, with 7 positions matching TRBD1. Unmatched junction bases numbered 12, after V lost 7 bases and J lost 4 bases. Germline CDR1 and CDR2: SGHAT and FQNNGV. CDR3 length: 15 residues. The full variable domain, its missing parts supplied by reference TRBV11-2 and TRBJ1-2, is EAGVAQSPRYKIIEKRQSVAFWCNPISGHATLYWYQQILGQGPKLLIQFQNNGVVDDSQLPKDRFSAERLKGVDSTLKIQPAKLEDSAVYLCASTWQSGDSYGYTFGSGTRLTVV.

The chain couples TRBV7-2 to TRBJ1-6, with 10 positions matching TRBD1. CDR1 and CDR2 from the germline V gene are SGHTA and FQGNSA. The CDR3 has 16 amino acids. J lost 6 bases, V lost 2 bases, and 4 bases had no gene match. The CDR3 loop reads CASSLSRTGGNSPLHF. The DNA for the CDR3 is TGTGCCAGCAGCTTATCCCGGACAGGGGGTAATTCACCCCTCCACTTT.

This clone was seen more than once but under ten times. The rearrangement links TRBV9 to TRBJ2-3; a possible D gene is TRBD2 (6 bases). This CDR3 has 12 residues. V was clipped by 9 bases and J by 1 base, with 9 bases between them. Germline values: CDR1 SGDLS, CDR2 YYNGEE. The CDR3 protein is CATGAGTDTQYF. The CDR3 DNA follows: TGTGCCACGGGAGCCGGCACAGATACGCAGTATTTT.

The chain carries TRBV15 and TRBJ1-5; a possible D gene is TRBD1 (6 bases). The length of the CDR3 is 15 residues. Per germline, CDR1 LNHNV and CDR2 YYDKDF (reference sequence). V was trimmed by 2 bases and J by 0 bases, leaving 8 bases between them. The CDR3 spells CATSRMTGSNQPQHF. In DNA, the CDR3 is TGTGCCACCAGCAGAATGACAGGTAGCAATCAGCCCCAGCATTTT.

This chain connects TRBV7-2 to TRBJ2-7; a possible D gene is TRBD2 (5 bases). Germline V gene lookup returns CDR1 SGHTA and CDR2 FQGNSA. This CDR3 contains 13 residues. Trimming removed 5 bases at V and 5 bases at J, with 13 bases between. The CDR3 reads CASSTTRSHEQYF. In DNA form, the CDR3 reads TGTGCCAGCAGCACCACTAGATCCCACGAGCAGTACTTC.

This chain links TRBV6-5 with TRBJ1-3; possible D gene TRBD1, 5 bases. Germline V gene lookup returns CDR1 MNHEY and CDR2 SVGAGI. V was shortened by 4 bases and J by 3 bases, with 16 bases between the two germline ends. This CDR3 is 16 amino acids long. This CDR3 reads CASSSASGGGGNTIYF. CDR3 coding DNA: TGTGCCAGCAGTTCCGCCTCCGGGGGTGGTGGAAACACCATATATTTT.